This entry lists 16 T cell receptor beta chains sequenced from one sample in a study of radiation and T cells in renal cell carcinoma (TCRdb year 2020). The method behind the library was the immunoSEQ multiplex PCR assay. Held by TCRdb, this immuneACCESS table contains in-frame sequences only and omits some clones. Under half of the omission traces to an unresolved V gene where checked; the cause of the rest is unknown. This sample holds over 35,000 clones; roughly 80% were observed only once. The ten largest make up about 26% of the sample. The time point label, as the study defines it: blood 4 weeks post-SBRT, at nephrectomy. The meaning of the sample's treatment or condition label: 15 Gy SBRT to primary tumor, nephrectomy 4 weeks later. The material sequenced was blood, taken from a patient whose treatment included radiotherapy and nephrectomy. These receptors were taken from a woman between 65 and 79 years old with renal cell carcinoma.

The rearrangement joins TRBV7-9 to TRBJ1-2, with 7 bases that match TRBD1. The junction had 5 bases not matched to a gene; V was cut back by 2 bases and J by 8 bases. There are 13 residues in the CDR3. CDR1 is SEHNR and CDR2 is FQNEAQ in the germline V gene (reference sequence). The CDR3 sequence is CASSLQTGSGYTF. CDR3 bases: TGTGCCAGCAGCTTACAGACAGGGTCCGGCTACACCTTC.

This clone showed up just a few times. This chain links TRBV19 with TRBJ2-2, with D perhaps matching TRBD1 or TRBD2 (6 bases each). This CDR3 comprises 14 residues. Germline V lookup: CDR1 LNHDA, CDR2 SQIVND (reference sequence). V dropped 7 bases and J dropped 5 bases, with 14 bases sitting between them. CDR3 sequence: CASTDSGATGELFF. CDR3 in DNA: TGTGCCAGTACCGACTCGGGGGCGACCGGGGAGCTGTTTTTT.

The V gene is TRBV25-1, the J gene TRBJ1-1, with D possibly matching TRBD1 (6 bases). There are 15 residues in the CDR3. CDR1 MGHDK and CDR2 SYGVNS come from the germline V gene. Deletions cut 6 bases from V and 1 base from J, with 15 bases between. The CDR3 DNA reads as TGTGCCAGCAGAAGAGCCGGGACAAAGAACACTGAAGCTTTCTTT. Translating it yields CASRRAGTKNTEAFF.

The chain is built from TRBV6-6 and TRBJ2-1; the D gene is possibly TRBD1 (5 bases). The CDR3 spans 14 residues. Per germline, CDR1 MNHNY and CDR2 SVGAGI (reference sequence). Between the trimmed V and J ends, which lost 2 bases and 8 bases, there was a span of 13 bases. The CDR3 here is CASSYVSKGYEQFF. The DNA for the CDR3 is TGTGCCAGCAGTTACGTTTCCAAGGGGTATGAGCAGTTCTTC.

This clone occurred a few times. V gene TRBV29-1 combines with J gene TRBJ1-2; a possible D gene is TRBD1 (6 bases). The CDR3 sequence is 14 residues long. Germline CDR1 and CDR2: SQVTM and ANQGSEA. With 7 bases removed from V and 4 bases from J, the gap between germline ends came to 19 bases. The CDR3 reads CSATTGHLTYGYTF. The CDR3 DNA sequence: TGCAGCGCCACTACGGGACACCTCACCTATGGCTACACCTTC. The entire variable domain, with the rest obtained from reference TRBV29-1 and TRBJ1-2, is as follows: SAVISQKPSRDICQRGTSLTIQCQVDSQVTMMFWYRQQPGQSLTLIATANQGSEATYESGFVIDKFPISRPNLTFSTLTVSNMSPEDSSIYLCSATTGHLTYGYTFGSGTRLTVV.

CDR3 amino acids: CASSPLAGVGTGELFF. CDR3 bases: TGTGCCAGCAGTCCCCTAGCGGGAGTTGGAACCGGGGAGCTGTTTTTT. The V call is TRBV27, the J call TRBJ2-2, with 10 bases that match TRBD2. The CDR3 totals 16 residues. V shed 5 bases, J shed 5 bases, and the junction held 8 bases outside the gene matches. CDR1 MNHEY and CDR2 SMNVEV come from the germline V gene (reference sequence).

This clone was counted a few times. CDR3 loop: CASTAKGLNTEAFF. CDR3 bases: TGTGCCAGCACCGCTAAGGGATTGAACACTGAAGCTTTCTTT. The chain uses TRBV6-5 and TRBJ1-1; D remains ambiguous. From germline, CDR1 is MNHEY and CDR2 SVGAGI. With 7 bases removed from V and 0 bases from J, the gap between germline ends came to 12 bases. This CDR3 has 14 residues.

The V call is TRBV27, the J call TRBJ2-6; 9 nucleotides line up with TRBD1. Germline values: CDR1 MNHEY, CDR2 SMNVEV (reference sequence). The CDR3 contains 17 residues. The V segment lost 4 bases and the J segment 0 bases; nucleotides outside the gene matches: 4. The DNA of the CDR3 is TGTGCCAGCAGTTGGGACAGGGCAAGCTCTGGGGCCAACGTCCTGACTTTC. Amino acid sequence: CASSWDRASSGANVLTF.

The chain employs TRBV7-9 and TRBJ1-4; D is uncertain. Deletions cut 0 bases from V and 0 bases from J, with 11 bases between. The CDR3 has 17 residues. Germline CDR1 SEHNR, CDR2 FQNEAQ (reference sequence). The CDR3 DNA is TGTGCCAGCAGCTTAGCGTTAGCGAGGGCAACTAATGAAAAACTGTTTTTT. Translation: CASSLALARATNEKLFF.

This clone has a handful of counts. Other DNA sequences within the sample encode an identical CDR3. V and J are TRBV9 and TRBJ1-1; D is ambiguous. The V gene lost 4 bases and the J gene lost 1 base, with 8 bases spanning the gap. CDR3 length: 13 amino acids. The V gene's germline CDR1 is SGDLS and CDR2 YYNGEE. The DNA of the CDR3 is TGTGCCAGCAGCCCACAGAGGAACACTGAAGCTTTCTTT. It translates to CASSPQRNTEAFF.

The rearrangement joins TRBV5-1 to TRBJ2-3; 9 bases are shared with TRBD1. The CDR3 is 15 amino acids. The V and J ends lost 4 bases and 0 bases, in that order; junction bases with no gene match: 3. Germline V gene lookup returns CDR1 SGHRS and CDR2 YFSETQ. CDR3 sequence: CASSMGQGSTDTQYF. CDR3 bases: TGCGCCAGCAGCATGGGACAGGGTAGCACAGATACGCAGTATTTT.

This chain links TRBV6-1 with TRBJ1-1, with 7 bases lining up with TRBD1. The V gene end was trimmed by 7 bases and the J gene end by 4 bases; junction bases not matched to a gene: 6. The CDR3 sequence is 13 residues long. Germline assignment: CDR1 MNHNS and CDR2 SASEGT. The CDR3 sequence: CASTGGPSTEAFF. The CDR3 DNA is TGTGCCAGCACAGGGGGTCCATCCACTGAAGCTTTCTTT.

The chain combines TRBV29-1 with TRBJ2-7, with D perhaps TRBD2 (6 bases). The CDR3 is 13 amino acids. Germline V gene sequence: CDR1 SQVTM, CDR2 ANQGSEA. Trimming took off 5 bases at V and 4 bases at J, with 15 bases between the two ends. The CDR3 protein is CSVRPGLKYEQYF. The CDR3 region has the DNA TGCAGCGTTCGACCGGGACTTAAGTACGAGCAGTACTTC.

This sequence joins TRBV6-1 and TRBJ2-7, with TRBD1 matching over 7 bases. Germline loops: CDR1 MNHNS, CDR2 SASEGT. V lost 1 base, J lost 1 base, and 16 bases stayed unmatched. The CDR3 is 19 residues long. The CDR3 DNA reads as TGTGCCAGCAGTGAAGGAATATTCTTAAAGGGGGCGCTTTCCTACGAGCAGTACTTC. As protein: CASSEGIFLKGALSYEQYF.

This chain links TRBV21-1 with TRBJ2-4; TRBD1, the D gene given by the table, was not confirmed from the DNA. TRBV21-1 represents a pseudogene. The CDR3 contains 17 residues. CDR3 in DNA: TGTGCCGGGAATAGGGGGGGCGGACAGGGGTTCAAAAACATTCAGTACTTC. This gives the protein CAGNRGGGQGFKNIQYF.

This chain connects TRBV6-1 to TRBJ2-1, with TRBD2 identical over 8 bases. With V trimmed by 6 bases and J by 2 bases, 6 bases remained unmatched. Germline-derived CDR1 and CDR2 are MNHNS and SASEGT. This CDR3 comprises 15 residues. CDR3 in amino acids: CASRQAGEPYNEQFF. DNA for the CDR3: TGTGCCAGCAGACAAGCGGGAGAACCCTACAATGAGCAGTTCTTC.